Below, one T cell receptor beta chain is given with its context. Original handling: Reference gene primer amplification gave estimated nucleated cell counts. Some clones are missing from TCRdb's copy, which holds only in-frame ones; the method was immunoSEQ multiplex PCR. For V, J and clone size, that table is used; D and trimming come from the DNA. The sample lists about 100,000 clones, about 88% seen once, with less than 8.5% in the top ten. The sample originates from a study of blood T cell repertoires in COVID-19. Whole-study context: Both acute and convalescent COVID-19 samples were obtained from the United States, Italy and Spain.

The CDR3 contains 13 residues. The germline CDR1 and CDR2 sequences are SGHTA and FQGNSA. Trimming took 1 base from V and 9 from J, leaving 7 bases between them. This sequence was found in a man aged 25-40 years in a cohort sampled during active COVID-19. Specimen: peripheral blood. The J gene is TRBJ2-6, the V gene TRBV7-2; D is unresolved. The CDR3 DNA reads TGTGCCAGCAGCTTAGGCGGAAACAACGTCCTGACTTTC. This sequence encodes CASSLGGNNVLTF.